The entry below gives a single T cell receptor (beta chain) sequence along with its context. These data originate in a study of T cell responses to AZD1222 COVID-19 vaccine. Clones were read by immunoSEQ multiplex PCR, and TCRdb kept only the in-frame ones, dropping some. In the table there are some 180,000 clones, approximately 92% of which are singletons. This CDR3 contains 15 residues. After removal of 2 bases from V and 10 bases from J, the junction contained 11 bases not matched to a gene. Germline CDR1 KGHSH, CDR2 LQKENI. Sequencing was performed on peripheral blood, taken 28 days after the second dose of the MenACWY control vaccine. The rearrangement joins TRBV18 to TRBJ2-1; 7 bases match TRBD2. The TCR sequence derives from an adult who received the MenACWY meningococcal vaccine as a control. The CDR3 loop is CASSPGLGVSAEQFF. CDR3 nucleotides: TGTGCCAGCTCACCAGGACTAGGAGTTTCAGCGGAGCAGTTCTTC.